Each of the 21 T cell receptor beta chains below was sequenced from the same sample in a study of blood T cell repertoires in COVID-19. Profiled with immunoSEQ multiplex PCR; TCRdb holds only in-frame clones, not every one. The sample lists around 56,000 clones; around 87% were seen once. The sequencing sample was made of peripheral blood. The receptors come from a man aged 55-75 years with active or convalescent COVID-19.

J is TRBJ1-1 and V is TRBV18, with 7 bases that match TRBD1. The CDR3 contains 15 residues. Per the germline V gene, CDR1 is KGHSH and CDR2 is LQKENI. Trimming removed 6 bases from V and 0 bases from J; junction bases left unmatched: 7. CDR3 amino acids: CASSPKTGMNTEAFF. The CDR3 nucleotides are TGTGCCAGCTCTCCGAAGACAGGGATGAACACTGAAGCTTTCTTT.

The rearrangement uses TRBV4-1 and TRBJ1-5, with 7 bases that match TRBD1. V lost 2 bases and J lost 4; bases outside the gene matches: 8. CDR1 and CDR2 (germline): MGHRA, YSYEKL. This CDR3 contains 16 residues. This CDR3 is CASSQYDRDGNQPQHF. CDR3 sequence (DNA): TGCGCCAGCAGCCAATATGACAGGGATGGGAATCAGCCCCAGCATTTT.

The V and J genes are TRBV6-5 and TRBJ1-2; D unresolved. V was clipped by 6 bases and J by 2 bases, with 16 bases between them. The CDR3 has 15 residues. Per the germline V gene, CDR1 is MNHEY and CDR2 is SVGAGI. CDR3 nucleotides: TGTGCCAGCAGGGTAACAGAAGCTCAGAACTATGGCTACACCTTC. Protein sequence: CASRVTEAQNYGYTF.

The chain employs TRBV2 and TRBJ2-7; 9 bases align to TRBD1. The J segment lost 5 bases and the V segment lost 7 bases, leaving 15 bases of the junction unmatched. CDR1 is SNHLY and CDR2 is FYNNEI in the germline V gene. CDR3 length: 16 amino acids. The CDR3 is CASIPPFGTGYHEQYF. DNA for the CDR3: TGTGCCAGCATCCCCCCCTTCGGGACAGGGTACCACGAGCAGTACTTC.

The chain links TRBV2 to TRBJ2-7; TRBD1 agrees at 8 bases. J gave up 5 bases and V 6 bases, and 3 bases lay outside the gene matches. Germline loops: CDR1 SNHLY, CDR2 FYNNEI. The CDR3 spans 12 residues. The CDR3 DNA sequence: TGTGCCAGCAGGCAGGGACAGGACGAGCAGTACTTC. It codes for CASRQGQDEQYF.

The chain couples TRBV18 to TRBJ1-1; TRBD1 is a possible D gene (5 bases). The CDR3 is made up of 14 amino acids. In germline, CDR1 is KGHSH, CDR2 LQKENI. Trimming took 3 bases from V and 1 from J, leaving 9 bases between them. The CDR3 DNA reads TGTGCCAGCTCACCCCAGGGTGGGAACACTGAAGCTTTCTTT. Its protein is CASSPQGGNTEAFF.

The CDR3 loop reads CASSPGPGLAGPIQYF. CDR3 DNA sequence: TGCGCCAGCAGCCCAGGCCCGGGACTAGCGGGGCCCATTCAGTACTTC. V usage is TRBV4-1 and J usage is TRBJ2-4, with 13 bases that match TRBD2. After removal of 4 bases from V and 9 bases from J, the junction contained 9 bases not matched to a gene. This CDR3 spans 16 amino acids. Germline-derived CDR1 and CDR2 are MGHRA and YSYEKL.

This chain connects TRBV5-1 to TRBJ2-5; TRBD2 aligns across 7 bases. The CDR3 is 14 amino acids. Germline V gene data show CDR1 as SGHRS and CDR2 as YFSETQ. V was pared by 3 bases and J by 0 bases, with 2 bases of the junction left unmatched. Here the CDR3 reads CASSSGLHQETQYF. The CDR3 DNA is TGCGCCAGCAGCTCGGGACTACACCAAGAGACCCAGTACTTC.

The gene calls are TRBV4-3 and TRBJ1-4; no firm D call. Germline assignment: CDR1 LGHNA and CDR2 YSLEER. The CDR3 contains 15 residues. V lost 3 bases to trimming and J lost 1 base, with 9 bases between them. CDR3 nucleotide sequence: TGCGCCAGCAGCCACGCGGGAGGAACTAATGAAAAACTGTTTTTT. Amino acid sequence: CASSHAGGTNEKLFF.

This rearrangement joins TRBV5-6 to TRBJ1-6; unclear D gene. Germline CDR1 is SGHDT and CDR2 is YYEEEE. The CDR3 is 13 amino acids. V dropped 2 bases and J dropped 9 bases, with 9 bases sitting between them. For the CDR3, the DNA is TGTGCCAGCAGCTTATTAACGAGTTCACCCCTCCACTTT. Encoded protein: CASSLLTSSPLHF.

This rearrangement joins TRBV28 to TRBJ1-2; no clear D. V shed 4 bases and J shed 8 bases, with 5 bases lying between them. In germline, CDR1 is MDHEN, CDR2 SYDVKM. The CDR3 covers 10 residues. The CDR3 sequence is CASSSVGYTF. In DNA form, the CDR3 reads TGTGCCAGCAGTTCTGTGGGCTACACCTTC.

This chain connects TRBV9 to TRBJ1-5; TRBD1 agrees at 9 bases. This CDR3 region has 15 residues. The V gene end was trimmed by 4 bases and the J gene end by 1 base; junction bases not matched to a gene: 3. Looked up from germline, CDR1 is SGDLS and CDR2 is YYNGEE. The CDR3 DNA sequence: TGTGCCAGCAGCATCGGACAGGGGAGCAATCAGCCCCAGCATTTT. It yields the protein CASSIGQGSNQPQHF.

The chain links TRBV29-1 to TRBJ2-1, with TRBD2 matching over 7 bases. Germline V CDR1 and CDR2: SQVTM, ANQGSEA. The CDR3 is made up of 17 amino acids. V was pared by 4 bases and J by 0 bases, with 12 bases of the junction left unmatched. CDR3 sequence (DNA): TGCAGCGTTGCCGCGGGCGGCGGGAGAAACTCCTACAATGAGCAGTTCTTC. It is translated as CSVAAGGGRNSYNEQFF.

There are a few counts of this clone. The CDR3 bases are TGCGCCAGCAGCCCGAAGGTGGCAGGGCCGGCAACTAATGAAAAACTGTTTTTT. It yields the protein CASSPKVAGPATNEKLFF. The rearrangement uses TRBV4-3 and TRBJ1-4; the D gene is possibly TRBD1 (5 bases). The germline V gene has CDR1 LGHNA and CDR2 YSLEER. This CDR3 region has 18 residues. The V gene lost 4 bases and the J gene lost 0 bases, with 18 bases spanning the gap.

The genes are TRBV28 and TRBJ1-1; TRBD1 matches 9 bases. The CDR3 covers 15 residues. In germline, CDR1 is MDHEN, CDR2 SYDVKM. The ends lost 4 bases at V and 6 bases at J; junction bases unmatched: 9. CDR3 nucleotides: TGTGCCAGCAGTTCGGGGACAGGGAAATACCCTGAAGCTTTCTTT. Translating it yields CASSSGTGKYPEAFF.

The rearrangement links TRBV19 to TRBJ2-3; D possibly corresponds to TRBD2 (5 bases). V lost 8 bases and J lost 5, with 14 bases in between. CDR1 LNHDA and CDR2 SQIVND come from the germline V gene (reference sequence). There are 13 residues in the CDR3. The CDR3 loop reads CASRVGAGDTQYF. The CDR3 region has the DNA TGTGCCAGTCGAGTGGGTGCGGGAGATACGCAGTATTTT.

The chain links TRBV18 to TRBJ1-1; D not resolved. The CDR3 is 15 amino acids. The V end lost 2 bases, the J end lost 0 bases, and 10 bases lay between the germline ends. Germline CDR1 reads KGHSH; CDR2 reads LQKENI. The CDR3: CASSPGLSMNTEAFF. CDR3 coding DNA: TGTGCCAGCTCACCAGGGCTGAGCATGAACACTGAAGCTTTCTTT. Using reference TRBV18 and TRBJ1-1 for the parts outside the CDR3, the full variable domain is NAGVMQNPRHLVRRRGQEARLRCSPMKGHSHVYWYRQLPEEGLKFMVYLQKENIIDESGMPKERFSAEFPKEGPSILRIQQVVRGDSAAYFCASSPGLSMNTEAFFGQGTRLTVV.

This sequence joins TRBV5-1 and TRBJ2-3, with 7 bases fitting TRBD2. The CDR3 is 15 residues long. From germline, CDR1 is SGHRS and CDR2 YFSETQ. V was clipped by 4 bases and J by 3 bases; unmatched bases: 8. The CDR3 loop is CASSPGRAGTDTQYF. The CDR3 nucleotides are TGCGCCAGCAGCCCGGGGAGGGCGGGGACAGATACGCAGTATTTT.

This clone has a single count. This chain links TRBV28 with TRBJ1-2; D perhaps matches TRBD1 (6 bases). The CDR3 contains 14 residues. Germline V CDR1 and CDR2: MDHEN, SYDVKM. The germline V and J ends were trimmed by 6 bases and 3 bases, with 14 bases remaining between them. In DNA, the CDR3 is TGTGCCAGCAGAGGGCAGGGGCTTGACTATGGCTACACCTTC. It encodes CASRGQGLDYGYTF.

The chain links TRBV3-1 (or the pseudogene TRBV3-2) to TRBJ2-7; perhaps TRBD2 as D (6 bases). Per the germline V gene, CDR1 is LGHDT and CDR2 is YNNKEL (reference sequence). The CDR3 consists of 15 residues. The V end was cut by 4 bases, the J end by 2 bases, with 15 bases between. The CDR3 loop reads CASSPRPSETYEQYF. The CDR3 DNA reads as TGTGCCAGCAGCCCGCGGCCTAGCGAGACCTACGAGCAGTACTTC.

The chain joins TRBV5-1 to TRBJ1-5; 7 nucleotides match TRBD1. The CDR3 totals 14 residues. Germline lookup yields CDR1 SGHRS and CDR2 YFSETQ. Trimming removed 0 bases from V and 7 bases from J; junction bases left unmatched: 4. CDR3: CASSLDRGGQPQHF. CDR3 in DNA: TGCGCCAGCAGCTTGGACAGGGGAGGCCAGCCCCAGCATTTT.